The source of this T cell receptor beta chain is a study of cytomegalovirus exposure and HLA in healthy donors. This CDR3 is 15 amino acids long. Germline V lookup: CDR1 SGHDN, CDR2 FVKESK. The junction had 4 bases not matched to a gene; V was cut back by 0 bases and J by 6 bases. The PCR made use of 60 Vbeta and 13 Jbeta primers. This table comes from immunoSEQ multiplex PCR, and its TCRdb copy is limited to in-frame clones, with some not included. This table holds about 47,000 clones. Sample: PBMCs. The clonotype comes from a male donor in good health and CMV-seronegative. This chain uses TRBV14 with TRBJ2-1, with TRBD2 matching 8 bases. CDR3 bases: TGTGCCAGCAGCCAAGACCGGGGGGGCGGCAATGAGCAGTTCTTC. Its translation: CASSQDRGGGNEQFF.